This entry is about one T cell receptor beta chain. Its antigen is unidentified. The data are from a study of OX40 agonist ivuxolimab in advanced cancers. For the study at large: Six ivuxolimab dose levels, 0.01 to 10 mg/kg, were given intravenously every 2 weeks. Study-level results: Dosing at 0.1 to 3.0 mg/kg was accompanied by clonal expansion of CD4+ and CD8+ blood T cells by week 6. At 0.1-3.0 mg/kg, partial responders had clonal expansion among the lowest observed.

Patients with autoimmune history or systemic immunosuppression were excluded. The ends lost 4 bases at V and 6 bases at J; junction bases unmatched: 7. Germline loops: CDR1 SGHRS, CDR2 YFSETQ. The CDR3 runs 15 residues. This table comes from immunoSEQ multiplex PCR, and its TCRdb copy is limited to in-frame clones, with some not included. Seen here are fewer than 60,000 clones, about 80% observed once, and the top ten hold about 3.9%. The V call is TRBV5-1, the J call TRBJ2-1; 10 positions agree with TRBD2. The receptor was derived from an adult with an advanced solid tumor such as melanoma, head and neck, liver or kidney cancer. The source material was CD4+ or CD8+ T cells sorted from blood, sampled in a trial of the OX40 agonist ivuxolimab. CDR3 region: CASSVTSGARNEQFF. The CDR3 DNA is TGCGCCAGCAGCGTCACTAGCGGGGCCCGCAATGAGCAGTTCTTC.